This TCR beta chain stems from a study of cytomegalovirus exposure and HLA in healthy donors (dated by TCRdb to the late 2010s). General notes on the study: According to a later analysis, one platform produced both the 120 validation repertoires and the 730 or so repertoires of the first cohort. The study aimed to test whether cataloging public T cell receptors could reveal signatures of past pathogen exposure. A separate validation cohort of about 110 different subjects was used in addition to the approximately 700-subject first cohort. The study combined high-throughput TCR immunosequencing, statistical association of individual TCRs with disease status, and machine learning to predict cytomegalovirus infection status.

Receptor libraries were prepared by the immunoSEQ multiplex PCR assay. The paper's processing steps were these. To diagnose cytomegalovirus status from the catalog of TCR beta chain sequences, a statistical classification framework was built. TCRdb limited this immuneACCESS table to in-frame rearrangements with V and J called. A share of clones is missing; checked studies link under half to unresolved V genes, and the rest is unexplained. V and J calls and clone size are given by that table; D and trimming were obtained from the DNA. The sample profile shows tens of thousands of clones; about 96% of them were found once. The leading ten clones occupy 0.7% to 0.95% of the sample. With regard to this clone: There is no known antigen for this receptor. No qualities accompany the bases; no much larger clone lies one base away.

The paper as a whole reports these results and caveats: A total of 150 to 200 TCR beta chains were listed by the study as associated with cytomegalovirus. In vitro tests confirmed that a few of the cytomegalovirus-associated TCR beta chains recognize cytomegalovirus antigens. Cytomegalovirus status was reported to be diagnosed by the classifier with high specificity and sensitivity in both the original and validation cohorts. Across donors, most TCR sequences were observed very rarely, whereas some public TCRs were present in many individuals. Of the cluster scores, roughly 95% were above 0 in a later analysis, which found that TCRs clustered in the first cohort also tended to co-occur in the approximately 120 validation repertoires. The authors suggested that the approach could potentially be extended to other disease states and immunological phenotypes. A later analysis lacked HLA typing for the validation cohort, so it scored co-occurrence in that cohort across all 120 or so repertoires.

The donors belonged to the validation cohort of around 120 subjects, which was separate from the approximately 660-subject first cohort. Material: PBMCs. The TCR originated in a man younger than 35 in good health and CMV-seronegative.

The nucleotides are TGTGCCAGCAGCCTCCCCGGGACAGGGACCCGCTACACCTTC. This encodes CASSLPGTGTRYTF. Recombination linked TRBV14 to TRBJ1-2, with 9 bases in between that match TRBD1. Trimming removed 4 bases from V and 9 bases from J; the gene matches leave 9 bases unexplained. CDR1 and CDR2 are read off the germline V gene as SGHDN and FVKESK. The CDR3 measures 14 amino acids from cysteine to phenylalanine. Left in the record is the CDR3 DNA by itself, 42 bases read in frame from the first base.